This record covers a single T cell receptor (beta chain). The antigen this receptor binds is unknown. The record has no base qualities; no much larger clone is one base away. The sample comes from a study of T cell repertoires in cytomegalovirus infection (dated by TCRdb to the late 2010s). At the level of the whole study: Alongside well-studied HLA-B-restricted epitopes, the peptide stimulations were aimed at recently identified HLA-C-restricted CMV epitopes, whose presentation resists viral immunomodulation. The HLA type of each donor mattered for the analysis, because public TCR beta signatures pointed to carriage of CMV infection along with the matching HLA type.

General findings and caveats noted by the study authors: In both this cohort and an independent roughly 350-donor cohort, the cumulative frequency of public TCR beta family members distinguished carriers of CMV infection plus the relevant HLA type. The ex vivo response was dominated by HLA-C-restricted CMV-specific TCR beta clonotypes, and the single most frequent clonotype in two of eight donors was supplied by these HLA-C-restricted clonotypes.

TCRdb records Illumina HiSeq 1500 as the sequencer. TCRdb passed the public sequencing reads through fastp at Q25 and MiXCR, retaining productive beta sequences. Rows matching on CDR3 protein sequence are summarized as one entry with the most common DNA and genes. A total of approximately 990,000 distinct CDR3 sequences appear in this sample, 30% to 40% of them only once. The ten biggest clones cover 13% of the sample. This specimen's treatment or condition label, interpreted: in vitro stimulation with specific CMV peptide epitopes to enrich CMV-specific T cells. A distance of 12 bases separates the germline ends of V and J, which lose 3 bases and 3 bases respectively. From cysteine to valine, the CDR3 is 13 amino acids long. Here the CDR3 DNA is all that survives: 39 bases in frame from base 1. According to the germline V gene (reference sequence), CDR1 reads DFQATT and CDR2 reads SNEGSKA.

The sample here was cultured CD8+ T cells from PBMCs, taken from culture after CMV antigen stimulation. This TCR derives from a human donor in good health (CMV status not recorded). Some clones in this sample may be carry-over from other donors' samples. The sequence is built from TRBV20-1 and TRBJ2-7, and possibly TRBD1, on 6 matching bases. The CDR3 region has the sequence CSARDRRDYEQYV. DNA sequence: TGCAGTGCTAGGGACAGAAGAGACTACGAGCAGTACGTC.